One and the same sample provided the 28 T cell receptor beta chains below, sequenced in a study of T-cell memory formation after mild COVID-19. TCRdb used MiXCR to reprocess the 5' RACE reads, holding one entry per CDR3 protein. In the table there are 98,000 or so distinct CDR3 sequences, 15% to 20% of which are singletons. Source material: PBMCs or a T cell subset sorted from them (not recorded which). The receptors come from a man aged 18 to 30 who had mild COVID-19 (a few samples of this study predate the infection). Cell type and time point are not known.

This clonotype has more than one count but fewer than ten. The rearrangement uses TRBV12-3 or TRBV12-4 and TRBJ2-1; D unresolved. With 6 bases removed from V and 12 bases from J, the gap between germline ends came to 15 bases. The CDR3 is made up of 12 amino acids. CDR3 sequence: CASSDLPAMQFF. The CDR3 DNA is TGTGCCAGCAGCGATCTCCCTGCGATGCAGTTCTTC.

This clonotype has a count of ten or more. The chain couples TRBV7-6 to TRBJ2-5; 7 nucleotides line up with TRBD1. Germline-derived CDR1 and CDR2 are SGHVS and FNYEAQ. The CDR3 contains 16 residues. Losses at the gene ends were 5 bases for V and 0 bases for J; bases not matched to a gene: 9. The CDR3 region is CASSLRDRYYQETQYF. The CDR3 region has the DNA TGTGCCAGCAGCCTACGGGACAGATATTACCAAGAGACCCAGTACTTC.

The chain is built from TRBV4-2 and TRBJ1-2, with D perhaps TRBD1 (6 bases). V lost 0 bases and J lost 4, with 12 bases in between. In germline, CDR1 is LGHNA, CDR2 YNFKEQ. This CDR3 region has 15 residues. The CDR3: CASSQEGARSYGYTF. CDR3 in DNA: TGTGCCAGCAGCCAAGAGGGGGCGCGTAGCTATGGCTACACCTTC.

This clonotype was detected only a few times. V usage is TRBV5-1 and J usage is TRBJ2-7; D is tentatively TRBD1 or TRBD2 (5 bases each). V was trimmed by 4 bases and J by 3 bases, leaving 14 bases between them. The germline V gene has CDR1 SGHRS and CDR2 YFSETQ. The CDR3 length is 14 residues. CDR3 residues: CASSPGPGVYEQYV. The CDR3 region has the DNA TGCGCCAGCAGCCCGGGACCTGGGGTCTACGAGCAGTACGTC.

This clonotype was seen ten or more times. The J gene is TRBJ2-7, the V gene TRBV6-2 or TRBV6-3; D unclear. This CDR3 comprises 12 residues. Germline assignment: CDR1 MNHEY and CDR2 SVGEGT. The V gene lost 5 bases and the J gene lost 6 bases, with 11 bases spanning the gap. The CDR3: CASSRTMTEQYF. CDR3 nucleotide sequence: TGTGCCAGCAGTCGAACTATGACCGAGCAGTACTTC.

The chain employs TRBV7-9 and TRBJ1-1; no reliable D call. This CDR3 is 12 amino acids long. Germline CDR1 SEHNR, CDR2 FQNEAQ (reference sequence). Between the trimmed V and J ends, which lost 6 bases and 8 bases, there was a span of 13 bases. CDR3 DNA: TGTGCCAGCAGTCGTGTGGTGGCCGAAGCTTTCTTT. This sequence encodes CASSRVVAEAFF.

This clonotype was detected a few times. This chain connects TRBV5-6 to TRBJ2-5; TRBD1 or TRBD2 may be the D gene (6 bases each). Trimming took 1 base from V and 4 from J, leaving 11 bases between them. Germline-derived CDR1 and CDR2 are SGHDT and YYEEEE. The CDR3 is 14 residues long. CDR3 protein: CASSLRGRSETQYF. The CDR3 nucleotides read TGTGCCAGCAGCTTGCGGGGGCGTTCAGAGACCCAGTACTTC.

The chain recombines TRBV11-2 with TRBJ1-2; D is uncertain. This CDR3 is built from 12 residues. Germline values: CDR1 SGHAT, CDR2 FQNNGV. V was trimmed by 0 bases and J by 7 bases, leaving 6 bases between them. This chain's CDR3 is CASSLDRSGYTF. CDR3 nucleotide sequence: TGTGCCAGCAGCTTAGATAGAAGTGGCTACACCTTC.

The CDR3 is CASSREEASSYEQYF. The CDR3 DNA follows: TGTGCCAGCAGTCGGGAGGAGGCGAGCTCCTACGAGCAGTACTTC. V and J are TRBV2 and TRBJ2-7, with 7 positions matching TRBD2. V shed 5 bases and J 0 bases; nucleotides not matched to a gene: 7. Germline V gene data show CDR1 as SNHLY and CDR2 as FYNNEI. The CDR3 sequence is 15 residues long. Full variable domain (remainder filled in from reference TRBV2 and TRBJ2-7): EPEVTQTPSHQVTQMGQEVILRCVPISNHLYFYWYRQILGQKVEFLVSFYNNEISEKSEIFDDQFSVERPDGSNFTLKIRSTKLEDSAMYFCASSREEASSYEQYFGPGTRLTVT.

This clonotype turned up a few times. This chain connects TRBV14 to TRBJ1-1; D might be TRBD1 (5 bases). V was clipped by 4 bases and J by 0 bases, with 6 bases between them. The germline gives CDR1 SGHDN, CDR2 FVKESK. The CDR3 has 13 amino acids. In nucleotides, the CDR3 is TGTGCCAGCAGCCGGGACCTGAACACTGAAGCTTTCTTT. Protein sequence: CASSRDLNTEAFF. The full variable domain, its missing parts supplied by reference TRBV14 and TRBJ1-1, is EAGVTQFPSHSVIEKGQTVTLRCDPISGHDNLYWYRRVMGKEIKFLLHFVKESKQDESGMPNNRFLAERTGGTYSTLKVQPAELEDSGVYFCASSRDLNTEAFFGQGTRLTVV.

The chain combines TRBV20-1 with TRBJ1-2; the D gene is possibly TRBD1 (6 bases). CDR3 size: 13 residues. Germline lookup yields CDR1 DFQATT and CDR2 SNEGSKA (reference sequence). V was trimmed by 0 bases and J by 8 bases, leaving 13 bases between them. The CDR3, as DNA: TGCAGTGCTAGAGATCGGGACACCTGGGGCTACACCTTC. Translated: CSARDRDTWGYTF.

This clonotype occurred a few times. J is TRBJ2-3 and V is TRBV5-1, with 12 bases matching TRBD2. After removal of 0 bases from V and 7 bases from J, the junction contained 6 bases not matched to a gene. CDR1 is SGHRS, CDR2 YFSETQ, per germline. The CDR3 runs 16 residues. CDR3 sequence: CASSLALAGGRYTQYF. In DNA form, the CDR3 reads TGCGCCAGCAGCTTGGCCCTAGCGGGGGGGCGATATACGCAGTATTTT.

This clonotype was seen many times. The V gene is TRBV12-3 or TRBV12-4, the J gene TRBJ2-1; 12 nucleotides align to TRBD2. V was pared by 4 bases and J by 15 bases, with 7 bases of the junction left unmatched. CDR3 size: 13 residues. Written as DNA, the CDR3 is TGTGCCAGCAGTTCACTAGCGGGGGGCTCCGGGTTCTTC. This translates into CASSSLAGGSGFF.

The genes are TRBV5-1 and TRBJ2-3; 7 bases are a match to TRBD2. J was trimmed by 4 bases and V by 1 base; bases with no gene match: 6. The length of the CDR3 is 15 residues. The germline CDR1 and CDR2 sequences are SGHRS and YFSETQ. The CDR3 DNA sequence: TGCGCCAGCAGCTTGCAAGGGGAGGGGTCAGATACGCAGTATTTT. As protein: CASSLQGEGSDTQYF.

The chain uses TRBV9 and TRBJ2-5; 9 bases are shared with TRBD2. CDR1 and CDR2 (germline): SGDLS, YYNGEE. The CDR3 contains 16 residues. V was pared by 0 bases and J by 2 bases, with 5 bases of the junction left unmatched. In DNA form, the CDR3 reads TGTGCCAGCAGCGTAGGAGCGGGGGGAGGGCAAGAGACCCAGTACTTC. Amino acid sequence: CASSVGAGGGQETQYF.

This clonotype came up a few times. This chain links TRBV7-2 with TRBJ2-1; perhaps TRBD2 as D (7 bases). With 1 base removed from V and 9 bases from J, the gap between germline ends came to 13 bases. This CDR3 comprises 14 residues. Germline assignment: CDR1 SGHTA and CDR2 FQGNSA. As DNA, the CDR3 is TGTGCCAGCAGCTTAGGTCGGGGGGCAAGTGAGCAGTTCTTC. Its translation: CASSLGRGASEQFF.

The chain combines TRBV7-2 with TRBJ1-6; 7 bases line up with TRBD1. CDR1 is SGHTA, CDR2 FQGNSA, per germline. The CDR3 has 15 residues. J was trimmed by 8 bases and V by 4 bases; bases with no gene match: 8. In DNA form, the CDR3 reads TGTGCCAGCAGCTCCCAGGGGGGACGGGATTCACCCCTCCACTTT. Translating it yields CASSSQGGRDSPLHF.

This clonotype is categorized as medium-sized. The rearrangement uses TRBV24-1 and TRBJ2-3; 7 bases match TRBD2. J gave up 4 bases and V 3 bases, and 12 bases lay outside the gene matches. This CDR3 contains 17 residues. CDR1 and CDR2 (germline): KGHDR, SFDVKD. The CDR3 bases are TGTGCCACCAGTGATCCACTAGCGCTCGTTGGAGCAGATACGCAGTATTTT. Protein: CATSDPLALVGADTQYF.

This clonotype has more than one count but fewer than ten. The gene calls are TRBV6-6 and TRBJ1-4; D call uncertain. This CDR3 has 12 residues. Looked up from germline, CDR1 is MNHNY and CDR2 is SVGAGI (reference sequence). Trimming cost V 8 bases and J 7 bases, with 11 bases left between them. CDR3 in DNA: TGTGCCAGCCTCCGGCCGGGTGAAAAACTGTTTTTT. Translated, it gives CASLRPGEKLFF.

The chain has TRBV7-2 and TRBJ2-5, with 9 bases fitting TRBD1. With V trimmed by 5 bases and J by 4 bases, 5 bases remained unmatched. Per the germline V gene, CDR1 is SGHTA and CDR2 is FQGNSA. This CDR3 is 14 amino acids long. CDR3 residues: CASSRQGGGETQYF. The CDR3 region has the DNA TGTGCCAGCAGCAGACAGGGGGGCGGAGAGACCCAGTACTTC.

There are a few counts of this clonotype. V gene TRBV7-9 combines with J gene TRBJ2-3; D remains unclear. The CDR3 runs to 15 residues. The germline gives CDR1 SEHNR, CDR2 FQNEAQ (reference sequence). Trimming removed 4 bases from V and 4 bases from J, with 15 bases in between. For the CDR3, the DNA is TGTGCCAGCAGCTCACACCAAGTTCGAGCAGATACGCAGTATTTT. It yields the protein CASSSHQVRADTQYF.

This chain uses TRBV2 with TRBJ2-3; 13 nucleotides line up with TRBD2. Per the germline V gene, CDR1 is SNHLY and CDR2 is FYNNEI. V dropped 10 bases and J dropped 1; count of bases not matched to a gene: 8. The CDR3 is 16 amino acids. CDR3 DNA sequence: TGTGCCACCCCGTCTGGGACTAGCGGGGGCACAGATACGCAGTATTTT. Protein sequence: CATPSGTSGGTDTQYF.

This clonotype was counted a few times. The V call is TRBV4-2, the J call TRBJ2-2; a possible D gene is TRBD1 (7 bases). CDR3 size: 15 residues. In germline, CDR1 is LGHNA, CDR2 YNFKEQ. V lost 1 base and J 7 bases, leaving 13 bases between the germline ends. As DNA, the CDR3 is TGTGCCAGCAGCCAAGGACAGGGAGGCGACGGGGAGCTGTTTTTT. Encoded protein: CASSQGQGGDGELFF.

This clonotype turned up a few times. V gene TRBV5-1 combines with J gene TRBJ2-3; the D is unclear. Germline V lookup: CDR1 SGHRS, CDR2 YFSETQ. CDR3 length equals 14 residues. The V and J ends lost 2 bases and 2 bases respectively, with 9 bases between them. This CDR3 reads CASSFDGPTDTQYF. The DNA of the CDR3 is TGCGCCAGCAGCTTTGACGGACCCACAGATACGCAGTATTTT. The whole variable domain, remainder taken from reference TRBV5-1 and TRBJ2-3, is KAGVTQTPRYLIKTRGQQVTLSCSPISGHRSVSWYQQTPGQGLQFLFEYFSETQRNKGNFPGRFSGRQFSNSRSEMNVSTLELGDSALYLCASSFDGPTDTQYFGPGTRLTVL.

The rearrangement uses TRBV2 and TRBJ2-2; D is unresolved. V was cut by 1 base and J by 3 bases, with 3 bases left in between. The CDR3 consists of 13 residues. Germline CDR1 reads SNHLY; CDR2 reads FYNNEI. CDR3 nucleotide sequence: TGTGCCAGCAGTGAAGGGTACACCGGGGAGCTGTTTTTT. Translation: CASSEGYTGELFF.

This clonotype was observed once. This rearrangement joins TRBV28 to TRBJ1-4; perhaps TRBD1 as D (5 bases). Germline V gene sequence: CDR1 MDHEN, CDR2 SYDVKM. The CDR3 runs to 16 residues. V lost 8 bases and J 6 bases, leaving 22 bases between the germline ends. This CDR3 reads CASQPTGGLGDEKLFF. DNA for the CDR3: TGTGCCAGCCAACCCACGGGAGGGTTAGGGGATGAAAAACTGTTTTTT.

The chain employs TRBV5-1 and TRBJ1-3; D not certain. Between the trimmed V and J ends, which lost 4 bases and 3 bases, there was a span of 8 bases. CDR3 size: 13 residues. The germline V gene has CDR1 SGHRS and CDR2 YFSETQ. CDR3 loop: CASSPDGGNTIYF. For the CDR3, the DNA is TGCGCCAGCAGCCCCGACGGTGGAAACACCATATATTTT.

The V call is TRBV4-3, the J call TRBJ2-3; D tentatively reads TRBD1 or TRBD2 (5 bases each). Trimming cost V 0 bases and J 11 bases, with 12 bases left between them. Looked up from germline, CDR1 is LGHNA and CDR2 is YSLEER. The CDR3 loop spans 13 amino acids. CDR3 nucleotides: TGCGCCAGCAGCCAAGAAGAGCGTGGGGGGCAGTATTTT. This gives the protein CASSQEERGGQYF.